Reported below is one T cell receptor beta chain. The target antigen is unknown. The CDR3 is made up of 12 amino acids. With 4 bases removed from V and 7 bases from J, the gap between germline ends came to 11 bases. CDR1 is SGHNT, CDR2 YYREEE, per germline (reference sequence). Starting from around 500 ng of total RNA, TCR libraries were made with linear amplification. MiXCR was run by TCRdb on the reads, yielding one entry per CDR3 protein. The data hold 180,000 or so distinct CDR3 sequences, with about 70% observed a single time. The sample originates from a study of healthy donors' naive CD4 and CD8 T cells. Background on the study: TCR alpha primers covered all functional IMGT alpha gene variants.

Whole-study findings and limits: CDR3 charge plus V and J genes appeared to account for roughly 13% of CD4/CD8 variance. Positive CDR3 charge linked to CD4+ cells, negative to CD8+ cells.

The chain employs TRBV5-4 and TRBJ1-1, with D tentatively TRBD1 (6 bases). Input material: naive CD4+ and CD8+ T cells sorted from blood, pooled from several donors. This sequence originates from a pool of human donors in good health; the sample pools cells from several healthy donors. The DNA of the CDR3 is TGTGCCAGCAGCCAGGACAGTTTTGAAGCTTTCTTT. It is translated as CASSQDSFEAFF.